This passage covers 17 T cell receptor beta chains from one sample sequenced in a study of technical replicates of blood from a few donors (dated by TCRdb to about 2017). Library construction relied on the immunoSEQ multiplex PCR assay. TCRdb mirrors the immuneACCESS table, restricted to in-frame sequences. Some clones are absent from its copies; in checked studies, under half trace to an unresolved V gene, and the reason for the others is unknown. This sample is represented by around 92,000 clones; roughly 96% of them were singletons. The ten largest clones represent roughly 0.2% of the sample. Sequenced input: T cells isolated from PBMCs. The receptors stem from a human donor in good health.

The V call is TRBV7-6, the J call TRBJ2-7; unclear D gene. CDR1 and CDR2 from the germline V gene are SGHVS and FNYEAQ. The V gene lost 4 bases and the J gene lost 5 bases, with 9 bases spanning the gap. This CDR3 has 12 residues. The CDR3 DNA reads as TGTGCCAGCAGCTCGAGTTCCCACGAGCAGTACTTC. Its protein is CASSSSSHEQYF.

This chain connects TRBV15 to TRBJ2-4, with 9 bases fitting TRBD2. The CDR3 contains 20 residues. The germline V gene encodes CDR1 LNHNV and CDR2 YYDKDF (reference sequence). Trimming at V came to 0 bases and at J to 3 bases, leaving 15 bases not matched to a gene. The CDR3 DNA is TGTGCCACCAGCAGAGATTTAGCTAGCGGGACAATCGTAGACAAAAACATTCAGTACTTC. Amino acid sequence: CATSRDLASGTIVDKNIQYF.

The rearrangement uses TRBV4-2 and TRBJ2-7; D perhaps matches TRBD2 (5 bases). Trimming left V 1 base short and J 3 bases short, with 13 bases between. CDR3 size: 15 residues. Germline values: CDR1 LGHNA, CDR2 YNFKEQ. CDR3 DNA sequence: TGTGCCAGCAGCCAAGGGTCAAGCGGATACTACGAGCAGTACTTC. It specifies CASSQGSSGYYEQYF.

As DNA, the CDR3 is TGTGCCAGCAAATTGGGGACAGCCTGGGGCCAGCCCCAGCATTTT. Its translation is CASKLGTAWGQPQHF. The gene calls are TRBV2 and TRBJ1-5, with TRBD1 matching over 7 bases. The CDR3 spans 15 residues. J gave up 7 bases and V 7 bases, and 13 bases lay outside the gene matches. Germline assignment: CDR1 SNHLY and CDR2 FYNNEI.

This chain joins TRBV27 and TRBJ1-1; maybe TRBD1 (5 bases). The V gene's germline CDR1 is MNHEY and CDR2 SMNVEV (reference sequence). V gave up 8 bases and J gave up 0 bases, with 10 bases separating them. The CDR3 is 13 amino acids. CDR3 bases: TGTGCCAGCGCGGACAATTTGAACACTGAAGCTTTCTTT. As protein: CASADNLNTEAFF.

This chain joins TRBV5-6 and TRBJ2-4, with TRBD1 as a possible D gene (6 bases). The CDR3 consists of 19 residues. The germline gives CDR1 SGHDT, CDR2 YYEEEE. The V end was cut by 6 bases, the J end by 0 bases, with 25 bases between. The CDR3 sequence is CASTWGQYSRNLAKNIQYF. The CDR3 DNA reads TGTGCCAGCACCTGGGGGCAGTACTCTCGTAATTTAGCCAAAAACATTCAGTACTTC.

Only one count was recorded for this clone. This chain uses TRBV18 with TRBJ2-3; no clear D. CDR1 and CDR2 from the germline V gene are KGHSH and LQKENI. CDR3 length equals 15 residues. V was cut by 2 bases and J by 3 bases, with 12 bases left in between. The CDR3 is CASSPYALETDTQYF. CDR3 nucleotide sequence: TGTGCCAGCTCACCATACGCTCTAGAGACAGATACGCAGTATTTT.

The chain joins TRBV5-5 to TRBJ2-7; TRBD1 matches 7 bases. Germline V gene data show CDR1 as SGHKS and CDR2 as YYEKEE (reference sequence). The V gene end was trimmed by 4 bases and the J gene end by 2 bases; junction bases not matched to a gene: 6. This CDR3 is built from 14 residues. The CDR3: CASSIHRGTYEQYF. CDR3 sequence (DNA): TGTGCCAGCAGCATCCACAGGGGAACCTACGAGCAGTACTTC.

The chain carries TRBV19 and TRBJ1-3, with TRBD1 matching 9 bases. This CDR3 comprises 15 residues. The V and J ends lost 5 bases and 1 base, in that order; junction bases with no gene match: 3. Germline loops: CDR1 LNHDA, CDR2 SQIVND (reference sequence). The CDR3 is CASSVQGASGNTIYF. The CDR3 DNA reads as TGTGCCAGTAGTGTACAGGGGGCTTCTGGAAACACCATATATTTT.

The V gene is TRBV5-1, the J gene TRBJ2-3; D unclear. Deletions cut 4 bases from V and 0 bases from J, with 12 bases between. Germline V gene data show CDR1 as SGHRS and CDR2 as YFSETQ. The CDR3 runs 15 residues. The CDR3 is CASSETHPSTDTQYF. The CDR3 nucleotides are TGCGCCAGCAGCGAAACACACCCTAGCACAGATACGCAGTATTTT. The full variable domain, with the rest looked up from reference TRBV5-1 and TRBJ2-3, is KAGVTQTPRYLIKTRGQQVTLSCSPISGHRSVSWYQQTPGQGLQFLFEYFSETQRNKGNFPGRFSGRQFSNSRSEMNVSTLELGDSALYLCASSETHPSTDTQYFGPGTRLTVL.

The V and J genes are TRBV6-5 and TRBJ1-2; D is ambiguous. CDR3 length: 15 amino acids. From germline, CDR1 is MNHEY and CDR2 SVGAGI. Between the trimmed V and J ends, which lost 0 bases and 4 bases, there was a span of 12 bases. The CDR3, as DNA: TGTGCCAGCAGTTACTCTATAGTCTCAGGCTATGGCTACACCTTC. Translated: CASSYSIVSGYGYTF.

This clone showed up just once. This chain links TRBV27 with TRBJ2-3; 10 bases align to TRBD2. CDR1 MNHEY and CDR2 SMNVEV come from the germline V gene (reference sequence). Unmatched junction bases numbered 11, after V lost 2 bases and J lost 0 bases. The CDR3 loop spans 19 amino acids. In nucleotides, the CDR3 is TGTGCCAGCAGTTTACTTAGAGCGGGAGGGCGTCCTAGCACAGATACGCAGTATTTT. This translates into CASSLLRAGGRPSTDTQYF.

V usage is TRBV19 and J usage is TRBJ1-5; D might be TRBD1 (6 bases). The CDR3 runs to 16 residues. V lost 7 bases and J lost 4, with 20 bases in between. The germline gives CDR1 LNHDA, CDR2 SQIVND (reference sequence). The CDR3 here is CASTPWRTDFNQPQHF. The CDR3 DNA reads TGTGCCAGTACCCCCTGGCGGACAGACTTTAATCAGCCCCAGCATTTT.

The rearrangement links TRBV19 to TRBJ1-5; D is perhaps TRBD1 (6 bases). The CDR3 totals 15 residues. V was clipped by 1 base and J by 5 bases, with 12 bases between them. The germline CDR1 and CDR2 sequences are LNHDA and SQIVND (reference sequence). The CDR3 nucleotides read TGTGCCAGTAGTATAGTAAGTGCAGGGGATCAGCCCCAGCATTTT. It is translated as CASSIVSAGDQPQHF.

This CDR3 reads CASSPPGGMNTEAFF. As DNA, the CDR3 is TGTGCCAGCTCACCACCTGGGGGGATGAACACTGAAGCTTTCTTT. V and J are TRBV18 and TRBJ1-1; perhaps TRBD1 as D (5 bases). V lost 0 bases and J 0 bases, leaving 8 bases between the germline ends. The length of the CDR3 is 15 residues. Germline loops: CDR1 KGHSH, CDR2 LQKENI.

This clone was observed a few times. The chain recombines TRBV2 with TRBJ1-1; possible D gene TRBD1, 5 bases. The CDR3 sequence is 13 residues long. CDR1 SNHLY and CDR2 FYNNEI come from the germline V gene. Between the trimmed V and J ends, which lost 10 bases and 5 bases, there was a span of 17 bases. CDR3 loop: CANSQGFGTEAFF. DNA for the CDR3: TGTGCCAACTCTCAGGGCTTTGGAACTGAAGCTTTCTTT.

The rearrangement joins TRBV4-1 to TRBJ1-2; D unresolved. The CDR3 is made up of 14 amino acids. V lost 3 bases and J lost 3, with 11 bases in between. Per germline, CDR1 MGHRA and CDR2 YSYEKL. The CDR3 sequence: CASSQTDKHYGYTF. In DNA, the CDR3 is TGCGCCAGCAGCCAGACCGACAAACACTATGGCTACACCTTC.